This TCR beta chain was found in a study of response to subunit inactivated influenza vaccine. The CDR3 is 13 amino acids. V was pared by 0 bases and J by 7 bases, with 7 bases between. Via MiXCR, TCRdb re-called the RT-PCR reads, giving one row per CDR3 protein. The table lists around 850,000 distinct CDR3 sequences, under 20% of them singletons. This clonotype was observed many times. This chain connects TRBV12-3 or TRBV12-4 to TRBJ2-1, with no clear D. This specimen consisted of PBMCs from blood, obtained roughly 5 days after vaccination. This TCR was sampled from a man aged 45-65 years who received an inactivated influenza vaccine. CDR3 DNA: TGTGCCAGCAGTTTAGCTACCGGGAATGAGCAGTTCTTC. Its translation: CASSLATGNEQFF.